Below are 3 T cell receptor beta chains sequenced from a single sample in a study of blood T cell repertoires in COVID-19. Profiled with immunoSEQ multiplex PCR; TCRdb holds only in-frame clones, not every one. The data contain around 370,000 clones, around nine tenths of them singletons. The sequenced sample was peripheral blood. The receptors here all came from a woman under 30 who had recovered from COVID-19.

The chain couples TRBV24-1 to TRBJ2-3; tentative D call: TRBD2 (6 bases). This CDR3 is built from 12 residues. V gave up 10 bases and J gave up 0 bases, with 7 bases separating them. CDR1 is KGHDR, CDR2 SFDVKD, per germline. The CDR3 nucleotides are TGTGCCACTAGCGGAAGCACAGATACGCAGTATTTT. Translating gives CATSGSTDTQYF.

The CDR3 loop is CASSLVGRGLEQYV. The DNA for the CDR3 is TGTGCCAGCAGCTTAGTGGGCAGGGGGCTCGAGCAGTACGTC. The chain carries TRBV11-2 and TRBJ2-7; 8 bases are shared with TRBD1. The CDR3 is made up of 14 amino acids. The V segment lost 1 base and the J segment 6 bases; nucleotides outside the gene matches: 5. Germline CDR1 and CDR2: SGHAT and FQNNGV.

V and J are TRBV10-1 and TRBJ2-7; TRBD1 agrees at 7 bases. Germline values: CDR1 WNHNN, CDR2 SYGVQD (reference sequence). After removal of 2 bases from V and 4 bases from J, the junction contained 5 bases not matched to a gene. The CDR3 totals 14 residues. As DNA, the CDR3 is TGCGCCAGCAGTGAGCACAGGGGTGGTTACGAGCAGTACGTC. Protein: CASSEHRGGYEQYV.